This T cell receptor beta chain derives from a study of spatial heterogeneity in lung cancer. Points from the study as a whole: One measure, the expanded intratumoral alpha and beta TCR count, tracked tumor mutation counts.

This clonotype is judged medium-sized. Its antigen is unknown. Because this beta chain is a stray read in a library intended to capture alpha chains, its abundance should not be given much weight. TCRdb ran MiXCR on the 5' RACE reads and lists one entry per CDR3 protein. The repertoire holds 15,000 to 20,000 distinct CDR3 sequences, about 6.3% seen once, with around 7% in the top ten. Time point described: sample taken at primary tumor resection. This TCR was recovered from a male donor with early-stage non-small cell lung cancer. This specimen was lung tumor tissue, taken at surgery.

CDR3: CSARQASGANVLTF. The CDR3 DNA is TGCAGTGCTAGACAAGCCTCTGGGGCCAACGTCCTGACTTTC. This sequence joins TRBV20-1 and TRBJ2-6; D is unclear. This CDR3 has 14 residues. V lost 2 bases and J 0 bases, leaving 5 bases between the germline ends. Germline values: CDR1 DFQATT, CDR2 SNEGSKA (reference sequence).